A single sample is the source of the 32 T cell receptor beta chains below, sequenced in a study of T cells of healthy individuals. Via MiXCR, TCRdb re-called the 5' RACE reads, giving one row per CDR3 protein. The table records 95,000 to 100,000 distinct CDR3 sequences, 15% to 20% of them present only once. The receptors originated from a human donor in good health.

This clonotype was observed many times. The rearrangement joins TRBV28 to TRBJ1-3, with 7 nucleotides matching TRBD1. Per the germline V gene, CDR1 is MDHEN and CDR2 is SYDVKM. There are 15 residues in the CDR3. Germline trimming cut 5 bases from V and 3 bases from J; bases unmatched to any gene: 7. CDR3 amino acids: CASSERQGYGNTIYF. For the CDR3, the DNA is TGTGCCAGCAGTGAAAGACAGGGCTATGGAAACACCATATATTTT.

The V call is TRBV6-5, the J call TRBJ1-1, with TRBD1 as a possible D gene (5 bases). CDR3 length: 15 amino acids. From germline, CDR1 is MNHEY and CDR2 SVGAGI. V shed 0 bases and J shed 8 bases, with 16 bases lying between them. CDR3 bases: TGTGCCAGCAGTTACTCGGGGCAGGTCTTGATCGAAGCTTTCTTT. Protein sequence: CASSYSGQVLIEAFF.

This clonotype showed up many times. The chain joins TRBV28 to TRBJ2-7; tentatively, D is TRBD1 or TRBD2 (5 bases each). The CDR3 is 16 amino acids. CDR1 is MDHEN, CDR2 SYDVKM, per germline. The germline V and J ends were trimmed by 7 bases and 2 bases, with 21 bases remaining between them. The CDR3 DNA sequence: TGTGCCAGCAATTCCCGGACCCGGGACGGAGCCTACGAGCAGTACTTC. Its protein product is CASNSRTRDGAYEQYF.

This clonotype was detected ten times or more. This chain connects TRBV2 to TRBJ1-1; D remains unclear. This CDR3 region has 14 residues. Germline CDR1 SNHLY, CDR2 FYNNEI. Trimming removed 4 bases at V and 1 base at J, with 10 bases between. The CDR3 is CASSAFQANTEAFF. CDR3 coding DNA: TGTGCCAGCAGTGCTTTCCAGGCGAACACTGAAGCTTTCTTT.

This clonotype came up many times. The chain uses TRBV19 and TRBJ2-6; TRBD1 agrees at 7 bases. J gave up 1 base and V 6 bases, and 3 bases lay outside the gene matches. The CDR3 is 15 amino acids. In germline, CDR1 is LNHDA, CDR2 SQIVND (reference sequence). The CDR3 bases are TGTGCCAGTAGCAAACAGGGGTCTGGGGCCAACGTCCTGACTTTC. Its protein is CASSKQGSGANVLTF.

The chain is built from TRBV7-9 and TRBJ1-4; D uncertain. Per germline, CDR1 SEHNR and CDR2 FQNEAQ (reference sequence). The V gene lost 5 bases and the J gene lost 0 bases, with 7 bases spanning the gap. The CDR3 runs 14 residues. This CDR3 is CASSKIATNEKLFF. The CDR3, as DNA: TGTGCCAGCAGCAAGATTGCAACTAATGAAAAACTGTTTTTT.

The chain recombines TRBV6-5 with TRBJ1-1; D is unresolved. Germline V gene sequence: CDR1 MNHEY, CDR2 SVGAGI. This CDR3 comprises 13 residues. V was clipped by 2 bases and J by 7 bases, with 11 bases between them. The CDR3 nucleotides read TGTGCCAGCAGTTACAAGATAGAGATTGAAGCTTTCTTT. Its protein product is CASSYKIEIEAFF.

At least ten counts were recorded for this clonotype. V gene TRBV28 combines with J gene TRBJ2-2; TRBD1 is a possible D gene (6 bases). The CDR3 has 12 amino acids. Trimming stripped 3 bases from V and 9 bases from J, with 8 bases between. CDR1 is MDHEN, CDR2 SYDVKM, per germline. The CDR3 reads CASSFQGRELFF. The CDR3 DNA sequence: TGTGCCAGCAGTTTTCAGGGGCGGGAGCTGTTTTTT.

This clonotype has more than one count but fewer than ten. The gene calls are TRBV4-1 and TRBJ1-5; D ambiguous. The V end was cut by 4 bases, the J end by 1 base, with 8 bases between. Germline-derived CDR1 and CDR2 are MGHRA and YSYEKL. This CDR3 is built from 14 residues. CDR3 DNA: TGCGCCAGCAGCCCGACGTGGAGCAATCAGCCCCAGCATTTT. Translation gives CASSPTWSNQPQHF.

The chain links TRBV12-3 or TRBV12-4 to TRBJ2-1, with 9 bases that match TRBD1. The CDR3 extends over 15 amino acids. J was trimmed by 7 bases and V by 5 bases; bases with no gene match: 9. CDR3 protein: CASSPPGQGSNEQFF. The DNA of the CDR3 is TGTGCCAGCAGTCCACCGGGACAGGGATCGAATGAGCAGTTCTTC.

The V and J genes are TRBV10-3 and TRBJ2-3, with 16 bases fitting TRBD2. The junction had 5 bases not matched to a gene; V was cut back by 3 bases and J by 2 bases. Germline values: CDR1 ENHRY, CDR2 SYGVKD. The CDR3 has 18 residues. For the CDR3, the DNA is TGTGCCATCAGTGATGGGACTAGCGGGAGGGAAAACACAGATACGCAGTATTTT. It encodes CAISDGTSGRENTDTQYF.

The rearrangement uses TRBV20-1 and TRBJ2-7; 10 nucleotides match TRBD2. J lost 4 bases, V lost 2 bases, and 8 bases had no gene match. The germline gives CDR1 DFQATT, CDR2 SNEGSKA (reference sequence). This CDR3 has 15 amino acids. CDR3 loop: CSARNPGLATYEQYF. The CDR3 DNA reads as TGCAGTGCTAGAAATCCGGGACTAGCGACGTACGAGCAGTACTTC.

This clonotype was found many times. The V and J genes are TRBV20-1 and TRBJ1-2; 7 positions match TRBD1. Trimming removed 3 bases from V and 5 bases from J; junction bases left unmatched: 3. Germline CDR1 is DFQATT and CDR2 is SNEGSKA (reference sequence). The CDR3 consists of 12 residues. This CDR3 is CSASWDSYGYTF. The CDR3 nucleotides are TGCAGTGCTAGCTGGGACAGTTATGGCTACACCTTC.

This clonotype showed up many times. This chain links TRBV28 with TRBJ2-1; TRBD2 matches at 8 bases. There are 17 residues in the CDR3. V shed 5 bases, J shed 8 bases, and the junction held 17 bases outside the gene matches. The germline CDR1 and CDR2 sequences are MDHEN and SYDVKM. In DNA, the CDR3 is TGTGCCAGCAGTCCCCATGCCCCGGGAGGGCCTTTTCATGAGCAGTTCTTC. Translation gives CASSPHAPGGPFHEQFF. Looking up the rest from reference TRBV28 and TRBJ2-1 gives the full variable domain: DVKVTQSSRYLVKRTGEKVFLECVQDMDHENMFWYRQDPGLGLRLIYFSYDVKMKEKGDIPEGYSVSREKKERFSLILESASTNQTSMYLCASSPHAPGGPFHEQFFGPGTRLTVL.

The table lists this clonotype with a few counts. V usage is TRBV5-1 and J usage is TRBJ2-7, with 7 bases fitting TRBD1. This CDR3 is built from 14 residues. Trimming cost V 2 bases and J 2 bases; bases outside gene matches: 4. The germline V gene has CDR1 SGHRS and CDR2 YFSETQ. The CDR3 spells CASSLQGTTYEQYF. The CDR3 DNA is TGCGCCAGCAGCTTACAGGGGACGACCTACGAGCAGTACTTC.

This clonotype was detected ten times or more. The CDR3 spells CASSLRTGNRYEQYF. The CDR3 coding sequence is TGCGCCAGCAGCCTAAGGACAGGGAATCGCTACGAGCAGTACTTC. The rearrangement uses TRBV5-1 and TRBJ2-7; 8 bases are shared with TRBD1. The CDR3 has 15 amino acids. V trimming: 4 bases; J trimming: 3 bases; junction bases outside the gene matches: 9. Looked up from germline, CDR1 is SGHRS and CDR2 is YFSETQ.

This rearrangement joins TRBV7-2 to TRBJ2-1; the D is unclear. Germline V gene data show CDR1 as SGHTA and CDR2 as FQGNSA. Trimming removed 5 bases from V and 4 bases from J, with 18 bases in between. The CDR3 is made up of 16 amino acids. CDR3 region: CASSPRDGESYNEQFF. The CDR3 DNA sequence: TGTGCCAGCAGCCCCCGAGATGGGGAATCGTACAATGAGCAGTTCTTC.

The chain recombines TRBV28 with TRBJ2-7; unclear D gene. The CDR3 contains 11 residues. Germline CDR1 MDHEN, CDR2 SYDVKM. V was clipped by 2 bases and J by 7 bases, with 6 bases between them. The CDR3 DNA sequence: TGTGCCAGCAGTTTAAAGTGGGAGCAGTACTTC. It codes for CASSLKWEQYF.

The chain recombines TRBV7-9 with TRBJ2-2; the D gene is possibly TRBD2 (6 bases). The CDR3 contains 15 residues. Trimming took off 4 bases at V and 1 base at J, with 10 bases between the two ends. Germline V gene sequence: CDR1 SEHNR, CDR2 FQNEAQ (reference sequence). CDR3 coding DNA: TGTGCCAGCAGCTCCCTTAGCGGGAACACCGGGGAGCTGTTTTTT. Its protein product is CASSSLSGNTGELFF.

The chain employs TRBV4-1 and TRBJ1-4; D not certain. V lost 0 bases and J 3 bases, leaving 8 bases between the germline ends. The CDR3 sequence is 15 residues long. The germline V gene encodes CDR1 MGHRA and CDR2 YSYEKL. CDR3 sequence (DNA): TGCGCCAGCAGCCAAGATAGGCTTTCTAATGAAAAACTGTTTTTT. Residues: CASSQDRLSNEKLFF.

The sample holds a few counts of this clonotype. The J gene is TRBJ2-7, the V gene TRBV12-3 or TRBV12-4, with 9 bases fitting TRBD1. V gave up 3 bases and J gave up 4 bases; unmatched junction bases: 4. The CDR3 length is 14 residues. CDR3: CASSFRDREYEQYF. In DNA, the CDR3 is TGTGCCAGCAGTTTCCGGGACAGGGAGTACGAGCAGTACTTC.

The genes are TRBV20-1 and TRBJ2-5; a weak D match, TRBD2 (6 bases). CDR1 DFQATT and CDR2 SNEGSKA come from the germline V gene (reference sequence). The CDR3 is 15 residues long. V was clipped by 2 bases and J by 5 bases, with 18 bases between them. The DNA of the CDR3 is TGCAGTGCTAGATTCAGCGGGCTGGGGAGGGAGACCCAGTACTTC. Its protein product is CSARFSGLGRETQYF.

This clonotype occurred many times. The chain has TRBV19 and TRBJ2-7; possible D gene TRBD1, 6 bases. Trimming took off 4 bases at V and 3 bases at J, with 13 bases between the two ends. Germline values: CDR1 LNHDA, CDR2 SQIVND (reference sequence). CDR3 size: 14 residues. The CDR3 reads CASSRTALLYEQYF. CDR3 bases: TGTGCCAGTAGTAGGACAGCCCTCCTCTACGAGCAGTACTTC.

This clonotype was counted a few times. CDR3 sequence reads: CASSYSSGGYTF. The CDR3, as DNA: TGTGCCAGCAGTTACTCCTCCGGGGGCTACACCTTC. V and J are TRBV6-2 or TRBV6-3 and TRBJ1-2, with no clear D. V lost 0 bases and J 8 bases, leaving 7 bases between the germline ends. From germline, CDR1 is MNHEY and CDR2 SVGEGT. The CDR3 covers 12 residues.

This chain links TRBV28 with TRBJ1-5; D not resolved. Germline values: CDR1 MDHEN, CDR2 SYDVKM. The ends were cut back, 3 bases at V and 4 bases at J, with 7 bases in the middle. The CDR3 spans 13 residues. CDR3 in DNA: TGTGCCAGCAGTTTTGTAGGGAATCAGCCCCAGCATTTT. Its protein is CASSFVGNQPQHF.

The chain is built from TRBV20-1 and TRBJ2-1, with TRBD2 matching over 11 bases. Per germline, CDR1 DFQATT and CDR2 SNEGSKA (reference sequence). V lost 4 bases and J lost 0; bases outside the gene matches: 8. CDR3 length equals 17 residues. CDR3 bases: TGCAGTGCTAAGGTCCTAGCGGGAGGCCTCTCCTACAATGAGCAGTTCTTC. Its translation: CSAKVLAGGLSYNEQFF.

In its sample, this clonotype was seen a few times. V and J are TRBV18 and TRBJ2-7; D remains unclear. Deletions cut 1 base from V and 0 bases from J, with 4 bases between. CDR1 KGHSH and CDR2 LQKENI come from the germline V gene. There are 13 residues in the CDR3. The DNA for the CDR3 is TGTGCCAGCTCACCACAGACCTCCTACGAGCAGTACTTC. This translates into CASSPQTSYEQYF.

This clonotype was picked up many times. The gene calls are TRBV5-5 and TRBJ1-1; no clear D gene. Germline V gene lookup returns CDR1 SGHKS and CDR2 YYEKEE (reference sequence). The CDR3 consists of 14 residues. The germline V and J ends were trimmed by 3 bases and 3 bases, with 12 bases remaining between them. Here the CDR3 DNA reads TGTGCCAGCAGCTCGAGATTAGAACACACTGAAGCTTTCTTT. This gives the protein CASSSRLEHTEAFF.

In its sample, this clonotype ranks as medium-sized. The rearrangement links TRBV29-1 to TRBJ2-1; D remains unclear. The germline gives CDR1 SQVTM, CDR2 ANQGSEA. V lost 5 bases and J lost 6, with 14 bases in between. CDR3 length: 13 amino acids. CDR3 sequence: CSVSSNPGNEQFF. Written as DNA, the CDR3 is TGCAGCGTTTCAAGCAATCCTGGCAATGAGCAGTTCTTC.

In its sample, this clonotype was seen a few times. The chain has TRBV10-3 and TRBJ1-5; D is unresolved. The CDR3 runs 14 residues. V lost 0 bases, J lost 4 bases, and 7 bases lay in between. Germline V gene data show CDR1 as ENHRY and CDR2 as SYGVKD. The DNA for the CDR3 is TGTGCCATCAGTGAGTCGGTTAGAAATCAGCCCCAGCATTTT. It yields the protein CAISESVRNQPQHF.

This clonotype was found a few times. The chain recombines TRBV28 with TRBJ2-3; 9 bases fit TRBD2. Germline V gene data show CDR1 as MDHEN and CDR2 as SYDVKM. Trimming cost V 2 bases and J 7 bases; bases outside gene matches: 4. The CDR3 is 14 amino acids. The CDR3 reads CASSLLAGSNTQYF. The CDR3 region has the DNA TGTGCCAGCAGTTTACTAGCGGGGTCAAATACGCAGTATTTT.

V and J are TRBV6-5 and TRBJ2-6; D gene unclear. The V and J ends lost 3 bases and 0 bases respectively, with 9 bases between them. The CDR3 has 16 amino acids. Per the germline V gene, CDR1 is MNHEY and CDR2 is SVGAGI. CDR3 sequence: CASSYPTVSGANVLTF. The CDR3 DNA sequence: TGTGCCAGCAGTTATCCGACGGTCTCTGGGGCCAACGTCCTGACTTTC.